What follows are 7 T cell receptor beta chains derived from one specimen sequenced in a study of T-cell memory formation after mild COVID-19. TCRdb passed the 5' RACE reads through MiXCR, listing each CDR3 protein once. Of roughly 580,000 distinct CDR3 sequences in the sample, approximately 18% were seen once. Source material: PBMCs or a T cell subset sorted from them (not recorded which). All receptors derive from an adult woman who had mild COVID-19 (a few samples of this study predate the infection). Cell type and time point are not known.

This clonotype was recorded at least ten times. The genes are TRBV5-4 and TRBJ2-1; 8 bases align to TRBD1. CDR3 length: 13 amino acids. CDR1 SGHNT and CDR2 YYREEE come from the germline V gene (reference sequence). V shed 5 bases, J shed 4 bases, and the junction held 2 bases outside the gene matches. The chain's CDR3 is CASSDRGYNEQFF. Written as DNA, the CDR3 is TGTGCCAGCAGTGACAGGGGTTACAATGAGCAGTTCTTC.

This chain joins TRBV3-1 and TRBJ2-7, with TRBD2 as a possible D gene (5 bases). With 6 bases removed from V and 7 bases from J, the gap between germline ends came to 16 bases. Germline V gives CDR1 LGHDT, CDR2 YNNKEL (reference sequence). The CDR3 runs 13 residues. CDR3 amino acids: CASSQWESREQYF. CDR3 sequence (DNA): TGTGCCAGCAGTCAGTGGGAGAGTAGAGAGCAGTACTTC.

The table lists this clonotype with a few counts. The chain uses TRBV7-9 and TRBJ1-1, with D unresolved. The germline V gene has CDR1 SEHNR and CDR2 FQNEAQ (reference sequence). V lost 3 bases and J lost 7, with 6 bases in between. The CDR3 has 11 residues. This CDR3 reads CASSFRGEAFF. DNA for the CDR3: TGTGCCAGCAGCTTTCGCGGTGAAGCTTTCTTT.

This clonotype turned up a few times. V and J are TRBV4-1 and TRBJ2-7; D is perhaps TRBD1 (5 bases). Trimming removed 3 bases at V and 3 bases at J, with 15 bases between. Germline CDR1 and CDR2: MGHRA and YSYEKL. This CDR3 comprises 15 residues. Here the CDR3 reads CASSHPTARLYEQYF. The CDR3 DNA reads TGCGCCAGCAGCCATCCGACAGCCAGACTCTACGAGCAGTACTTC.

This clonotype was counted only a few times. The J gene is TRBJ1-4, the V gene TRBV20-1; 8 bases are shared with TRBD1. V lost 2 bases to trimming and J lost 8 bases; unmatched junction nucleotides: 7. The CDR3 totals 14 residues. Germline CDR1 reads DFQATT; CDR2 reads SNEGSKA (reference sequence). The CDR3 here is CSARMTGATEKLFF. In DNA, the CDR3 is TGCAGTGCTAGAATGACAGGGGCAACCGAAAAACTGTTTTTT.

The chain joins TRBV4-3 to TRBJ2-2; a weak D match, TRBD1 (6 bases). V lost 8 bases, J lost 6 bases, and 10 bases lay in between. The CDR3 runs 12 residues. Germline V lookup: CDR1 LGHNA, CDR2 YSLEER. The CDR3 here is CASESGAGELFF. The CDR3 bases are TGCGCCAGCGAGTCAGGGGCCGGGGAGCTGTTTTTT.

The gene calls are TRBV27 and TRBJ2-7; 7 positions match TRBD1. Germline V gives CDR1 MNHEY, CDR2 SMNVEV (reference sequence). The CDR3 loop spans 15 amino acids. Germline trimming cut 4 bases from V and 4 bases from J; bases unmatched to any gene: 10. The CDR3 nucleotides read TGTGCCAGCAGTTCCGTGGGACAGAGAGCATACGAGCAGTACTTC. The encoded protein is CASSSVGQRAYEQYF.